This entry lists 26 T cell receptor beta chains sequenced from one sample in a study of blood T cell repertoires in COVID-19. TCRdb keeps only in-frame clones here, not all; method: immunoSEQ multiplex PCR. The repertoire holds some 250,000 clones, roughly 80% seen once, with roughly 8% in the top ten. Specimen: peripheral blood. The receptors originated from a woman at least 80 years old with COVID-19, enrolled during active disease.

The chain combines TRBV7-9 with TRBJ2-2; 8 bases fit TRBD1. The CDR3 is 15 amino acids. Germline V gives CDR1 SEHNR, CDR2 FQNEAQ (reference sequence). After removal of 5 bases from V and 6 bases from J, the junction contained 8 bases not matched to a gene. CDR3 loop: CASSVRGRFAGELFF. The DNA for the CDR3 is TGTGCCAGCAGCGTCAGGGGGCGATTTGCCGGGGAGCTGTTTTTT.

The chain joins TRBV5-1 to TRBJ2-5, with 12 positions matching TRBD2. CDR3 size: 17 residues. V lost 0 bases to trimming and J lost 0 bases; unmatched junction nucleotides: 3. CDR1 SGHRS and CDR2 YFSETQ come from the germline V gene. CDR3 bases: TGCGCCAGCAGCTTGGAGACTAGCGGGAGCCACCAAGAGACCCAGTACTTC. It yields the protein CASSLETSGSHQETQYF. The whole variable domain, filled in from reference TRBV5-1 and TRBJ2-5, reads KAGVTQTPRYLIKTRGQQVTLSCSPISGHRSVSWYQQTPGQGLQFLFEYFSETQRNKGNFPGRFSGRQFSNSRSEMNVSTLELGDSALYLCASSLETSGSHQETQYFGPGTRLLVL.

V usage is TRBV6-2 or TRBV6-3 and J usage is TRBJ2-7, with 8 bases that match TRBD2. Germline loops: CDR1 MNHEY, CDR2 SVGEGT. This CDR3 is 14 amino acids long. The V segment lost 3 bases and the J segment 6 bases; nucleotides outside the gene matches: 7. CDR3 DNA: TGTGCCAGCAGTTATGTCAGCGGGAGCGCCGAGCAGTACTTC. Its protein product is CASSYVSGSAEQYF.

The genes are TRBV29-1 and TRBJ1-1; D is perhaps TRBD1 (6 bases). The germline V and J ends were trimmed by 8 bases and 1 base, with 11 bases remaining between them. The CDR3 spans 12 residues. Germline assignment: CDR1 SQVTM and CDR2 ANQGSEA. CDR3 nucleotides: TGCAGCATTAAGACAGGGAACACTGAAGCTTTCTTT. As protein: CSIKTGNTEAFF.

The chain couples TRBV11-3 to TRBJ1-1; 9 positions match TRBD1. V lost 4 bases to trimming and J lost 4 bases; unmatched junction nucleotides: 4. This CDR3 is built from 14 residues. The germline V gene has CDR1 SGHNT and CDR2 YENEEA. The CDR3 nucleotides are TGTGCCAGCAGCTCGGGACAGGGTGGCACTGAAGCTTTCTTT. Its translation is CASSSGQGGTEAFF.

V gene TRBV14 combines with J gene TRBJ2-2, with D uncertain. CDR3 length: 17 amino acids. Germline V gives CDR1 SGHDN, CDR2 FVKESK. V shed 4 bases and J shed 4 bases, with 19 bases lying between them. This chain's CDR3 is CASSPRFQNRVTGELFF. As DNA, the CDR3 is TGTGCCAGCAGCCCCCGTTTTCAGAACAGAGTCACCGGGGAGCTGTTTTTT. The full variable domain, its missing parts supplied by reference TRBV14 and TRBJ2-2, is EAGVTQFPSHSVIEKGQTVTLRCDPISGHDNLYWYRRVMGKEIKFLLHFVKESKQDESGMPNNRFLAERTGGTYSTLKVQPAELEDSGVYFCASSPRFQNRVTGELFFGEGSRLTVL.

The chain recombines TRBV20-1 with TRBJ1-2; no reliable D call. The CDR3 covers 11 residues. The germline CDR1 and CDR2 sequences are DFQATT and SNEGSKA (reference sequence). V shed 8 bases and J shed 4 bases, with 11 bases lying between them. The CDR3 DNA is TGCAGTACAGCCGGATCCTATGGCTACACCTTC. Translated, it gives CSTAGSYGYTF.

V and J are TRBV28 and TRBJ1-5; 9 bases are a match to TRBD1. V was pared by 3 bases and J by 5 bases, with 2 bases of the junction left unmatched. This CDR3 spans 14 amino acids. The germline V gene encodes CDR1 MDHEN and CDR2 SYDVKM. CDR3 bases: TGTGCCAGCAGTTTCGGGACAGGGCATCAGCCCCAGCATTTT. Amino acids: CASSFGTGHQPQHF.

This chain joins TRBV11-3 and TRBJ1-5; D is undetermined. CDR3 length: 16 amino acids. V lost 2 bases, J lost 0 bases, and 11 bases lay in between. Germline assignment: CDR1 SGHNT and CDR2 YENEEA. CDR3 region: CASSLSSGYSNQPQHF. The CDR3 coding sequence is TGTGCCAGCAGCTTATCCTCCGGTTATAGCAATCAGCCCCAGCATTTT.

The chain uses TRBV2 and TRBJ2-2, with 7 bases aligning to TRBD2. Germline-derived CDR1 and CDR2 are SNHLY and FYNNEI. V lost 11 bases and J lost 0; bases outside the gene matches: 6. The CDR3 has 14 residues. The CDR3 spells CAGRGAANTGELFF. In nucleotides, the CDR3 is TGTGCCGGGAGGGGTGCTGCGAACACCGGGGAGCTGTTTTTT.

With regard to this clone: Distinct nucleotide sequences in the sample also encode this CDR3. The chain employs TRBV28 and TRBJ2-3; D gene unclear. Germline values: CDR1 MDHEN, CDR2 SYDVKM. The length of the CDR3 is 14 residues. Trimming removed 4 bases from V and 3 bases from J, with 11 bases in between. The CDR3 sequence: CASSSPGLTDTQYF. In DNA form, the CDR3 reads TGTGCCAGCAGTTCCCCGGGTTTAACAGATACGCAGTATTTT.

V usage is TRBV19 and J usage is TRBJ1-6; D is possibly TRBD1 (6 bases). Trimming took off 9 bases at V and 9 bases at J, with 15 bases between the two ends. This CDR3 is built from 13 residues. Germline CDR1 is LNHDA and CDR2 is SQIVND (reference sequence). The CDR3 region is CASTDRPISPLHF. CDR3 sequence (DNA): TGTGCCAGCACAGACAGGCCTATTTCACCCCTCCACTTT.

This clone was observed a handful of times. The V and J genes are TRBV7-9 and TRBJ2-5, with 16 nucleotides matching TRBD2. CDR3 length: 16 residues. The V and J ends lost 4 bases and 4 bases, in that order; junction bases with no gene match: 3. Per the germline V gene, CDR1 is SEHNR and CDR2 is FQNEAQ (reference sequence). The CDR3: CASSSGLAGGPETQYF. The CDR3 DNA is TGTGCCAGCAGCTCGGGACTAGCGGGAGGGCCAGAGACCCAGTACTTC.

The chain uses TRBV5-6 and TRBJ2-7, with TRBD2 identical over 13 bases. J lost 6 bases, V lost 1 base, and 7 bases had no gene match. The CDR3 length is 16 residues. Per the germline V gene, CDR1 is SGHDT and CDR2 is YYEEEE. The CDR3 sequence: CASSLRGTSGVGEQYF. CDR3 nucleotides: TGTGCCAGCAGCTTGCGGGGGACTAGCGGGGTTGGCGAGCAGTACTTC.

This clone is a singleton in its sample. The V and J genes are TRBV6-2 or TRBV6-3 and TRBJ2-7, with 9 bases fitting TRBD2. V was pared by 6 bases and J by 4 bases, with 19 bases of the junction left unmatched. The germline CDR1 and CDR2 sequences are MNHEY and SVGEGT. The CDR3 runs to 18 residues. The CDR3 DNA follows: TGTGCCAGCAGCTCTAGCGGGATTCGGCAGGGCAGGATTTACGAGCAGTACTTC. Encoded protein: CASSSSGIRQGRIYEQYF.

J is TRBJ1-2 and V is TRBV2; D gene ambiguous. V dropped 6 bases and J dropped 0 bases, with 5 bases sitting between them. CDR3 size: 12 residues. The germline gives CDR1 SNHLY, CDR2 FYNNEI. As DNA, the CDR3 is TGTGCCAGCAGGGCCTCTAACTATGGCTACACCTTC. This codes for CASRASNYGYTF.

The chain uses TRBV2 and TRBJ2-3; 7 nucleotides line up with TRBD2. The CDR3 is 13 residues long. V shed 7 bases and J 4 bases; nucleotides not matched to a gene: 5. The germline gives CDR1 SNHLY, CDR2 FYNNEI. CDR3 in amino acids: CASKAGVADTQYF. CDR3 DNA: TGTGCCAGCAAGGCGGGAGTGGCAGATACGCAGTATTTT. The whole variable domain, remainder taken from reference TRBV2 and TRBJ2-3, is EPEVTQTPSHQVTQMGQEVILRCVPISNHLYFYWYRQILGQKVEFLVSFYNNEISEKSEIFDDQFSVERPDGSNFTLKIRSTKLEDSAMYFCASKAGVADTQYFGPGTRLTVL.

V gene TRBV18 combines with J gene TRBJ2-7, with a tentative D call TRBD1 (5 bases). V lost 2 bases to trimming and J lost 4 bases, with 12 bases between them. The CDR3 runs to 14 residues. Per the germline V gene, CDR1 is KGHSH and CDR2 is LQKENI. The CDR3 nucleotides read TGTGCCAGCTCACCAGGCAGGGAAGGATACGAGCAGTACTTC. Its translation: CASSPGREGYEQYF.

The V gene is TRBV19, the J gene TRBJ1-2, with 10 nucleotides matching TRBD1. Germline lookup yields CDR1 LNHDA and CDR2 SQIVND (reference sequence). The CDR3 runs to 15 residues. Trimming cost V 8 bases and J 11 bases; bases outside gene matches: 17. The CDR3: CASYLSGTGVPGYTF. The DNA of the CDR3 is TGTGCCAGTTACCTCTCCGGGACAGGGGTTCCCGGGTACACCTTC.

As DNA, the CDR3 is TGTGCCAGCAGCCAAGGGACAAAGAACACTGAAGCTTTCTTT. This translates into CASSQGTKNTEAFF. The chain links TRBV3-1 (or the pseudogene TRBV3-2) to TRBJ1-1, with D maybe TRBD1 (5 bases). V shed 1 base and J shed 1 base, with 7 bases lying between them. The CDR3 extends over 14 amino acids. Germline V gene lookup returns CDR1 LGHDT and CDR2 YNNKEL (reference sequence).

The genes are TRBV6-1 and TRBJ1-1, with TRBD1 matching 7 bases. Germline loops: CDR1 MNHNS, CDR2 SASEGT. This CDR3 contains 14 residues. Losses at the gene ends were 2 bases for V and 7 bases for J; bases not matched to a gene: 7. The CDR3 nucleotides read TGTGCCAGCAGTGAAATAACAGGGGCATATGAAGCTTTCTTT. It yields the protein CASSEITGAYEAFF.

The CDR3 DNA reads TGTGCCAGCAGTTACTCACCCAGGGGGGATACTGAAGCTTTCTTT. Amino acids: CASSYSPRGDTEAFF. The rearrangement uses TRBV6-5 and TRBJ1-1; 7 bases agree with TRBD1. Germline lookup yields CDR1 MNHEY and CDR2 SVGAGI. Trimming removed 0 bases from V and 5 bases from J; junction bases left unmatched: 6. The CDR3 runs to 15 residues.

The rearrangement links TRBV5-1 to TRBJ1-4; D gene ambiguous. V shed 4 bases and J shed 8 bases, with 18 bases lying between them. The germline CDR1 and CDR2 sequences are SGHRS and YFSETQ. The CDR3 totals 15 residues. The CDR3 bases are TGCGCCAGCAGCCCCGGCGGATCAGGAGGGGAAAAACTGTTTTTT. Amino acid sequence: CASSPGGSGGEKLFF.

V and J are TRBV2 and TRBJ1-1, with D tentatively TRBD1 (6 bases). The CDR3 runs to 15 residues. Trimming stripped 2 bases from V and 7 bases from J, with 17 bases between. Germline values: CDR1 SNHLY, CDR2 FYNNEI. In DNA form, the CDR3 reads TGTGCCAGCAGTGAAAATGGGGGGGCGTACCTTGAAGCTTTCTTT. Protein product: CASSENGGAYLEAFF.

The chain joins TRBV7-2 to TRBJ2-1; possibly TRBD2 for D (5 bases). V gave up 5 bases and J gave up 9 bases, with 11 bases separating them. The length of the CDR3 is 12 residues. Germline V lookup: CDR1 SGHTA, CDR2 FQGNSA. This CDR3 reads CASSPPSPEQFF. CDR3 sequence (DNA): TGTGCCAGCAGCCCACCTAGCCCTGAGCAGTTCTTC.

The chain is built from TRBV6-6 and TRBJ1-2; D is possibly TRBD1 (6 bases). The CDR3 is made up of 14 amino acids. The germline V and J ends were trimmed by 6 bases and 4 bases, with 15 bases remaining between them. Germline lookup yields CDR1 MNHNY and CDR2 SVGAGI (reference sequence). CDR3 nucleotide sequence: TGTGCCAGCAGGCAACAGGGCATGTTCTATGGCTACACCTTC. It is translated as CASRQQGMFYGYTF.